Below, one T cell receptor beta chain is given with its context. Its specificity is not known. V was shortened by 3 bases and J by 3 bases, with 13 bases between the two germline ends. The CDR3 contains 15 residues. Germline loops: CDR1 SNHLY, CDR2 FYNNEI. Data came from immunoSEQ multiplex PCR; TCRdb stores just in-frame clones and leaves some out. The data contain roughly 260,000 clones, just over 90% of them singletons. This sample was taken from a study of T cell responses to AZD1222 COVID-19 vaccine. Findings and limits, study-wide: The sample set comprised mostly white British donors with more females, and clonal diversity was possibly underestimated. Spike-wide coverage was observed for vaccine-associated CD4 TCRs, with dominant responses at 160-218 and 743-854. Baseline testing showed seropositivity in only a handful of AZD1222 recipients.

The chain is built from TRBV2 and TRBJ2-3; possibly TRBD1 for D (5 bases). The sequence was obtained from an adult in good health. Sequencing was performed on peripheral blood, taken on day 0 of AZD1222 vaccination. Here the CDR3 DNA reads TGTGCCAGCAGTGAGGCAGGGTTCGGGACAGATACGCAGTATTTT. This sequence encodes CASSEAGFGTDTQYF.